This TCR beta chain appears in the sequencing data of a study of blood T cell repertoires in COVID-19 (TCRdb year 2020). In terms of the full investigation: Samples from collaborators originated in the United States, Italy and Spain and spanned both the acute and convalescent phases of COVID-19. The material from the prospective study consisted of cDNA or gDNA derived from T cells, B-cell-depleted T cells, or PBMCs. Subjects who had been exposed to COVID-19, were actively infected with it, or had recovered from it provided the deeply sampled blood TCRbeta repertoires that made up the dataset. The repertoires were made available in a free public database intended to serve as a resource for research on the immune response to SARS-CoV-2. Samples were obtained from the ongoing ImmuneRACE study (first 160 participants) and from roughly 1,300 subjects provided by 6 global collaborators. The sample metadata nearly always contained a de-identified subject ID, COVID-19 status, age in years and sex. Where available, HLA class I and class II types were taken from metadata supplied by the sample provider and were not determined by assay-based typing.

To note about this clone: No cognate antigen has been identified for it. No base-level quality is on record; no much larger clone is a single base apart.

The immunoSEQ Assay, a bias-controlled multiplex PCR, was used to amplify TCRbeta CDR3 regions from genomic DNA. The original methods were these. Within the assay, amplification of reference gene primers was used to estimate how many nucleated cells each sample contained. To quantify the absolute abundance of each unique TCRbeta CDR3 rearrangement, sequence reads were collapsed and filtered. For each sample, productive Simpson clonality was calculated by taking the square root of Simpson's diversity index across productive rearrangements. The clones in this table, taken by TCRdb from immuneACCESS, are in-frame only. Not every clone is retained; where verified, under half of the shortfall comes from an unresolved V gene, and the cause of the rest is unknown. V and J calls and clone size are as listed in that table; D and trimming were resolved from the DNA. Here the sample has 250,000 or so clones; 88% occur a single time. The ten largest clones capture 0.75% to 1% of the sample.

General conclusions and limits of the study: Clinical and demographic metadata were provided uncurated, with the amount varying by source and participant.

The CDR3 numbers 13 residues from cysteine through phenylalanine. Only CDR3 DNA remains: 39 bases, in frame from the first base. V is cut by 6 bases and J by 10 bases, and the space between the germline ends is 16 bases. The germline V gene yields MNHEY for CDR1 and SVGAGI for CDR2. A second Seattle source provided samples from volunteer blood donors who had recovered from COVID-19. The collaborating institutions used their own protocols to collect whole blood in K2EDTA tubes. For TCRbeta analysis, collaborators shipped samples as frozen whole blood, isolated PBMCs, or DNA extracted from either of those sample types.

Sequencing was carried out using peripheral blood. This TCR derives from a woman between 35 and 50 years old who had recovered from COVID-19. The sequence links TRBV6-5 to TRBJ2-1; no D segment can be confidently identified. The DNA is TGTGCCAGCAGACAGCCCCCTGTATTGGAGCAGTTCTTC. This gives the protein CASRQPPVLEQFF.